A selection of T cell receptor beta chains follows, all from one sample in a study of T cells in Graves' hyperthyroidism and ophthalmopathy. MiXCR, run by TCRdb on the multiplex PCR reads, gives a single entry per CDR3 protein. The sample shows around 350,000 distinct CDR3 sequences, less than 20% of them seen only once. Sequencing was carried out using blood. Receptors originate from a young woman with Graves' hyperthyroidism that later progressed to Graves' ophthalmopathy. CDR3s include the opening cysteine and the closing phenylalanine or tryptophan. A D gene is named only where the DNA matches it firmly. Expanded clones are given a class, and other clones once, few, many or no size at all.

D gene	J gene	clone size	V gene	CDR3 protein	CDR3 DNA
NA	TRBJ1-5	many	TRBV6-2/TRBV6-3	CASSSTIQPQHF	TGTGCCAGCAGCTCAACCATTCAGCCCCAGCATTTT
NA	TRBJ1-5	many	TRBV12-3/TRBV12-4	CASSFNQPQHF	TGTGCCAGCAGTTTTAATCAGCCCCAGCATTTT
NA	TRBJ1-3	few	TRBV10-3	CAISGISGNTIYF	TGTGCCATCAGTGGAATCTCTGGAAACACCATATATTTT
NA	TRBJ2-1	NA	TRBV19	CATRRGQNEQFF	TGTGCCACCCGCCGGGGGCAGAATGAGCAGTTCTTC
TRBD1	TRBJ2-2	many	TRBV20-1	CSATPGQGASGELFF	TGCAGTGCTACCCCGGGACAGGGGGCGTCCGGGGAGCTGTTTTTT
NA	TRBJ2-1	NA	TRBV7-6	CASSLYDSLWVNEQFF	TGTGCCAGCAGCTTGTACGACTCCCTTTGGGTTAATGAGCAGTTCTTC
TRBD2	TRBJ2-3	many	TRBV3-1	CASSQEGLAERLTDTQYF	TGTGCCAGCAGCCAAGAGGGACTAGCGGAGCGGCTCACAGATACGCAGTATTTT
TRBD1	TRBJ1-2	NA	TRBV2	CASSGLDRGIYGYTF	TGTGCCAGCAGTGGTTTGGACAGGGGGATCTATGGCTACACCTTC
TRBD1	TRBJ1-6	many	TRBV7-6	CASSLARTGDSPLHF	TGTGCCAGCAGCTTAGCCAGGACAGGGGATTCACCCCTCCACTTT
NA	TRBJ2-7	NA	TRBV14	CASSQGVALSYEQYF	TGTGCCAGCAGCCAAGGCGTAGCGTTATCCTACGAGCAGTACTTC
NA	TRBJ2-3	many	TRBV11-1	CASSAGNTDTQYF	TGTGCCAGCAGCGCCGGGAACACAGATACGCAGTATTTT
NA	TRBJ2-2	NA	TRBV20-1	CSARAGGGRGELFF	TGCAGTGCTAGGGCTGGGGGTGGGAGGGGGGAGCTGTTTTTT
NA	TRBJ1-2	many	TRBV12-3/TRBV12-4	CASSGSRDPRGSYTF	TGTGCCAGCAGTGGCTCCAGGGACCCCCGTGGTAGCTACACCTTC
NA	TRBJ2-7	NA	TRBV20-1	CSAPLTPKYEQYF	TGCAGTGCCCCATTGACACCAAAATACGAGCAGTACTTC
TRBD2	TRBJ2-7	many	TRBV18	CASSPSGGLNEQYF	TGTGCCAGCTCACCATCGGGAGGGCTAAACGAGCAGTACTTC
NA	TRBJ2-6	few	TRBV30	CACERVGSSGANVLTF	TGTGCCTGTGAGCGGGTCGGGAGCTCTGGGGCCAACGTCCTGACTTTC
NA	TRBJ1-1	many	TRBV14	CASSQDRTVTEAFF	TGTGCCAGCAGCCAAGATCGAACAGTCACTGAAGCTTTCTTT
NA	TRBJ2-1	NA	TRBV25-1	CASSGGWRSYDEQFF	TGTGCCAGCAGTGGAGGATGGCGCTCCTACGATGAGCAGTTCTTC
TRBD2	TRBJ2-3	few	TRBV7-2	CASSMGLPPSTDTQYF	TGTGCCAGCAGCATGGGACTACCACCTAGCACAGATACGCAGTATTTT
NA	TRBJ2-1	NA	TRBV30	CAWSVRSGPSYNEQFF	TGTGCCTGGAGTGTACGGAGCGGACCCTCCTACAATGAGCAGTTCTTC
TRBD2	TRBJ2-7	many	TRBV30	CAWSVEIAGGYEQYF	TGTGCCTGGAGTGTCGAGATAGCGGGAGGGTACGAGCAGTACTTC
NA	TRBJ2-7	NA	TRBV28	CASSLFPGGSYEQYF	TGTGCCAGCAGTTTATTCCCGGGTGGCAGCTACGAGCAGTACTTC
NA	TRBJ2-2	many	TRBV7-9	CASSVQTANTGELFF	TGTGCCAGCAGCGTTCAAACGGCGAACACCGGGGAGCTGTTTTTT
NA	TRBJ1-5	few	TRBV5-5	CASSRTVSRDLYPQHF	TGTGCCAGCAGCCGCACCGTCTCTAGGGACCTCTATCCCCAGCATTTT
NA	TRBJ1-3	NA	TRBV28	CASSLEYSGNTIYF	TGTGCCAGCAGTTTAGAGTACTCTGGAAACACCATATATTTT
NA	TRBJ2-2	many	TRBV20-1	CSAPAWQGGTGELFF	TGCAGTGCTCCAGCCTGGCAGGGAGGCACCGGGGAGCTGTTTTTT
TRBD2	TRBJ2-7	many	TRBV28	CASSFGSAGGVEQYF	TGTGCCAGCAGTTTTGGTAGCGCTGGGGGGGTCGAGCAGTACTTC
TRBD1	TRBJ2-3	NA	TRBV24-1	CATSAQSPGQGYTDTQYF	TGTGCCACCAGTGCCCAGAGCCCGGGACAGGGTTACACAGATACGCAGTATTTT
NA	TRBJ2-2	NA	TRBV5-4	CASSSGTSANTGERFF	TGTGCCAGCAGCTCGGGGACTTCGGCGAACACCGGGGAGCGGTTTTTT
TRBD2	TRBJ2-7	NA	TRBV11-2	CASSLRTSGRGKKEQYF	TGTGCCAGCAGCTTAAGGACTAGCGGGAGGGGGAAGAAGGAGCAGTACTTC
TRBD2	TRBJ2-5	NA	TRBV6-1	CASSEDGGGETQYF	TGTGCCAGCAGTGAAGATGGGGGGGGGGAGACCCAGTACTTC
NA	TRBJ2-7	many	TRBV28	CASSFPDRSYEQYF	TGTGCCAGCAGTTTTCCTGACAGGTCCTACGAGCAGTACTTC
TRBD1	TRBJ2-7	many	TRBV29-1	CSVRDRGPGYYYEQYF	TGCAGCGTCCGGGACAGGGGGCCAGGCTACTACTACGAGCAGTACTTC
NA	TRBJ2-7	NA	TRBV5-1	CASSRTESSYEQYF	TGCGCCAGCAGCCGGACAGAATCCTCCTACGAGCAGTACTTC
TRBD1	TRBJ2-1	many	TRBV7-8	CASRSGTGFFNEQFF	TGTGCCAGCAGATCCGGGACAGGGTTTTTCAATGAGCAGTTCTTC
NA	TRBJ2-3	many	TRBV11-2	CASSLGQRDTDTQYF	TGTGCCAGCAGCTTAGGACAGCGAGACACAGATACGCAGTATTTT
TRBD1	TRBJ2-1	many	TRBV20-1	CSARVGPGTGDYNEQFF	TGCAGTGCTAGAGTAGGTCCCGGGACAGGGGATTACAATGAGCAGTTCTTC
TRBD1	TRBJ2-1	many	TRBV28	CASSFYRGLEVEQFF	TGTGCCAGCAGTTTCTACAGGGGTTTGGAGGTTGAGCAGTTCTTC
NA	TRBJ2-2	NA	TRBV19	CASSIRQTNTGELFF	TGTGCCAGTAGTATAAGACAGACGAACACCGGGGAGCTGTTTTTT
NA	TRBJ2-1	NA	TRBV13	CASSRTGLYNEQFF	TGTGCCAGCAGCCGGACGGGTCTCTACAATGAGCAGTTCTTC
NA	TRBJ1-3	NA	TRBV10-3	CAIGGKTSGNTIYF	TGTGCCATCGGGGGAAAAACTTCTGGAAACACCATATATTTT
TRBD1	TRBJ2-3	few	TRBV27	CASSSTGWAADTQYF	TGTGCCAGCAGTTCGACAGGGTGGGCCGCTGATACGCAGTATTTT
TRBD2	TRBJ2-7	many	TRBV4-2	CASSQGLAGGYEQYF	TGTGCCAGCAGCCAAGGGTTAGCGGGAGGTTACGAGCAGTACTTC
TRBD1	TRBJ1-5	NA	TRBV28	CASSLRQGSEGNQPQHF	TGTGCCAGCAGTTTACGACAGGGTAGTGAGGGCAATCAGCCCCAGCATTTT
TRBD2	TRBJ2-5	few	TRBV6-2/TRBV6-3	CASNFRGSGRQETQYF	TGTGCCAGCAACTTTAGGGGAAGCGGGAGGCAAGAGACCCAGTACTTC
NA	TRBJ2-7	many	TRBV29-1	CSVEGDGSSYEQYF	TGCAGCGTTGAAGGAGACGGTAGCTCCTACGAGCAGTACTTC
NA	TRBJ2-7	many	TRBV3-1	CASSQSPVRTYEQYF	TGTGCCAGCAGCCAATCCCCCGTTCGGACCTACGAGCAGTACTTC
NA	TRBJ2-6	few	TRBV5-1	CASSIGASGANVLTF	TGCGCCAGCAGCATAGGCGCGTCTGGGGCCAACGTCCTGACTTTC
TRBD2	TRBJ2-7	few	TRBV14	CASSEGLAGLPPYEQYF	TGTGCCAGCAGCGAGGGACTAGCGGGACTACCGCCCTACGAGCAGTACTTC
NA	TRBJ1-5	few	TRBV27	CASSLLRGNQPQHF	TGTGCCAGCAGTTTATTGAGGGGGAATCAACCCCAGCATTTT
NA	TRBJ1-2	many	TRBV24-1	CATSDRTEVNGYTF	TGTGCCACCAGTGACCGGACAGAAGTAAATGGCTACACCTTC
TRBD2	TRBJ2-3	many	TRBV28	CASSFHVTSATDTQYF	TGTGCCAGCAGTTTTCATGTGACTAGCGCCACAGATACGCAGTATTTT
NA	TRBJ1-5	few	TRBV4-1	CASSQDKAGIGGQPQHF	TGCGCCAGCAGCCAAGATAAGGCGGGGATTGGTGGTCAGCCCCAGCATTTT
NA	TRBJ2-7	many	TRBV28	CASGGPPYEQYF	TGTGCCAGCGGAGGGCCCCCCTACGAGCAGTACTTC
NA	TRBJ2-1	few	TRBV19	CASSGAGVYNEQFF	TGTGCCAGCTCTGGGGCGGGTGTCTACAATGAGCAGTTCTTC
NA	TRBJ1-5	few	TRBV19	CASTLRGRALKGHQPQHF	TGTGCCAGTACCTTACGGGGGCGTGCTCTCAAGGGGCATCAGCCCCAGCATTTT
NA	TRBJ2-1	NA	TRBV25-1	CASGSLASAYNEQFF	TGTGCCAGCGGGTCTTTAGCTTCTGCGTACAATGAGCAGTTCTTC
TRBD2	TRBJ2-1	many	TRBV11-2	CASSLGLGNEQFF	TGTGCCAGCAGCCTAGGACTAGGGAATGAGCAGTTCTTC